This TCR beta chain was recorded in a study of early T cells in non-severe SARS-CoV-2 infection. Germline-derived CDR1 and CDR2 are MNHEY and SVGEGT. Trimming cost V 5 bases and J 2 bases, with 5 bases left between them. This CDR3 is 12 amino acids long. TCRdb itself ran the 5' RACE reads through MiXCR, one entry per CDR3 protein. This repertoire shows more than 90,000 distinct CDR3 sequences, about 13% found once; its top ten account for 2% to 2.5%. This clonotype was seen repeatedly, ten times or more. The clonotype originates from an adult who was a healthcare worker with PCR-confirmed SARS-CoV-2 infection or an uninfected control (not recorded which). The V call is TRBV6-2 or TRBV6-3, the J call TRBJ2-3; the D is unclear. The sample comprised whole blood. The CDR3 reads CASSGSTDTQYF. CDR3 bases: TGTGCCAGCAGTGGCTCCACAGATACGCAGTATTTT.